These T cell receptor beta chains were read from a single sample in a study of shared T cell receptors in the human thymus. The table came from immunoSEQ multiplex PCR; TCRdb's copy has only in-frame clones and leaves some out. The table shows 700,000 to 750,000 clones, with over 75% occurring only once. These data also formed part of another study, on human thymus T cells.

Sequencing was done on a sample of thymocytes. Receptor source: a girl younger than two with a congenital heart defect. Both conserved end residues are part of each CDR3. The D gene is left open where the match is weak. Size tells how often a clone was seen (once, few, many) or the class of an expanded clone, and some rows leave it out.

clone size: NA
D gene: NA
V gene: TRBV5-5
J gene: TRBJ2-7
CDR3 length: 14
CDR3 protein: CASSPGGAYDEQYF
CDR3 DNA: TGTGCCAGCAGCCCCGGCGGGGCCTACGACGAGCAGTACTTC

clone size: few
D gene: NA
V gene: TRBV6-5
J gene: TRBJ1-2
CDR3 length: 14
CDR3 protein: CASSEWGTPYGYTF
CDR3 DNA: TGTGCCAGCAGTGAATGGGGGACTCCCTATGGCTACACCTTC

clone size: NA
D gene: NA
V gene: TRBV7-9
J gene: TRBJ2-5
CDR3 length: 18
CDR3 protein: CASSFGAPGFFLIETQYF
CDR3 DNA: TGTGCCAGCAGCTTCGGAGCGCCCGGTTTCTTCTTGATAGAGACCCAGTACTTC

clone size: NA
D gene: NA
V gene: TRBV18
J gene: TRBJ1-2
CDR3 length: 13
CDR3 protein: CASSPFERYGYTF
CDR3 DNA: TGTGCCAGCTCACCATTCGAGCGCTATGGCTACACCTTC

clone size: NA
D gene: TRBD1
V gene: TRBV6-4
J gene: TRBJ1-6
CDR3 length: 14
CDR3 protein: CASSVGQYNSPLHF
CDR3 DNA: TGTGCCAGCAGTGTGGGACAGTATAATTCACCCCTCCACTTT

clone size: NA
D gene: NA
V gene: TRBV2
J gene: TRBJ1-1
CDR3 length: 11
CDR3 protein: CASSPSAEAFF
CDR3 DNA: TGTGCCAGCAGCCCGAGCGCCGAAGCTTTCTTT

clone size: NA
D gene: NA
V gene: TRBV19
J gene: TRBJ1-5
CDR3 length: 18
CDR3 protein: CASTSYFSKGGVSQPQHF
CDR3 DNA: TGTGCCAGTACCTCCTACTTTTCAAAGGGCGGGGTGAGTCAGCCCCAGCATTTT

clone size: NA
D gene: NA
V gene: TRBV6-6
J gene: TRBJ1-1
CDR3 length: 16
CDR3 protein: CASSPRRGDRNTEAFF
CDR3 DNA: TGTGCCAGCAGTCCCAGGAGGGGAGACAGGAACACTGAAGCTTTCTTT

clone size: once
D gene: TRBD2
V gene: TRBV6-1
J gene: TRBJ2-3
CDR3 length: 15
CDR3 protein: CASSEYRAGGPYQDF
CDR3 DNA: TGTGCCAGCAGTGAATACCGAGCGGGGGGGCCATACCAGGATTTT

clone size: NA
D gene: NA
V gene: TRBV28
J gene: TRBJ1-5
CDR3 length: 18
CDR3 protein: CASSSPSRQVGGNQPQHF
CDR3 DNA: TGTGCCAGCAGTTCTCCGTCCCGACAGGTCGGGGGCAATCAGCCCCAGCATTTT